This is a list of T cell receptor beta chains from one sample in a study of cytomegalovirus exposure and HLA in healthy donors. TCRdb's copy holds only in-frame clones and misses some; the assay was immunoSEQ multiplex PCR. The sample shows some 80,000 clones, roughly 96% of them seen only once. What was sequenced was PBMCs. Every receptor here comes from a woman under 30 in good health and CMV-seronegative. Each CDR3 is given with its conserved first and last residue. The D gene is left open where the match is weak. The size of a clone is reported for some rows only, either as once, few or many, or as a class for expanded clones.

TRBV5-1	TRBJ2-7	.	.	CASSLDSGFYYEQYF	TGCGCCAGCAGCTTGGATTCGGGGTTCTACTACGAGCAGTACTTC
TRBV10-3	TRBJ2-7	.	TRBD2	CAISDSGTSLGEQYF	TGTGCCATCAGTGATAGTGGGACTAGCCTCGGGGAGCAGTACTTC
TRBV18	TRBJ2-7	.	TRBD1	CASSPPSRRQGSYEQYF	TGTGCCAGCTCACCTCCAAGTCGGCGACAGGGCTCCTACGAGCAGTACTTC
TRBV6-1	TRBJ2-5	once	TRBD2	CASRGGAGPGSQYF	TGTGCCAGCCGGGGGGGAGCAGGTCCTGGGTCCCAGTACTTC
TRBV28	TRBJ2-2	once	TRBD2	CASSYPKAGGNTGELFF	TGTGCCAGCAGTTACCCCAAGGCGGGAGGGAACACCGGGGAGCTGTTTTTT
TRBV7-9	TRBJ1-2	.	TRBD1	CASTWPVGTATFNYGYTF	TGTGCCAGCACTTGGCCCGTGGGGACAGCTACCTTTAACTATGGCTACACCTTC
TRBV4-1	TRBJ2-7	.	TRBD1	CASSPTPTGTGPYEQYF	TGCGCCAGCAGCCCCACCCCGACCGGGACAGGCCCCTACGAGCAGTACTTC
TRBV7-7	TRBJ2-3	.	TRBD1	CASSVGQIDTQYF	TGTGCCAGCAGCGTGGGACAGATAGATACGCAGTATTTT
TRBV5-1	TRBJ2-1	.	.	CASQLGGPSVGEQFF	TGCGCCAGCCAGCTGGGGGGGCCCAGCGTCGGTGAGCAGTTCTTC
TRBV2	TRBJ2-7	.	TRBD1	CASSGTGAPYEQYF	TGTGCCAGCAGTGGGACAGGGGCCCCCTACGAGCAGTACTTC
TRBV10-1	TRBJ2-5	.	.	CASSEWGVGQQETQYF	TGCGCCAGCAGTGAGTGGGGGGTGGGCCAGCAAGAGACCCAGTACTTC
TRBV19	TRBJ2-5	.	TRBD2	CASSMYSGLSQETQYF	TGTGCCAGTAGTATGTATAGCGGGTTATCTCAAGAGACCCAGTACTTC
TRBV18	TRBJ1-1	.	.	CASSPLPGVDLREAFF	TGTGCCAGCTCACCACTTCCAGGGGTTGACTTGCGCGAAGCTTTCTTT
TRBV9	TRBJ2-2	once	TRBD2	CASSTQRDWPGELFF	TGTGCCAGCAGCACCCAGCGGGATTGGCCCGGGGAGCTGTTTTTT
TRBV7-9	TRBJ2-2	.	TRBD2	CASSIKAGALNTGELFF	TGTGCCAGCAGCATAAAAGCGGGAGCCCTGAACACCGGGGAGCTGTTTTTT
TRBV27	TRBJ1-2	.	TRBD1	CASSLGYPQGQGVNYGYTF	TGTGCCAGCAGTTTAGGATACCCTCAGGGACAGGGGGTTAACTATGGCTACACCTTC
TRBV7-2	TRBJ2-7	.	.	CASSSLGYEQYF	TGTGCCAGCAGCTCCCTCGGCTACGAGCAGTACTTC
TRBV13	TRBJ2-5	.	.	CASRPERNPIQETQYF	TGTGCCAGCAGACCAGAGCGTAACCCAATACAAGAGACCCAGTACTTC
TRBV28	TRBJ1-6	.	TRBD1	CASSLLGQDNSPLHF	TGTGCTAGCAGTTTATTGGGACAGGATAATTCACCCCTCCACTTT
TRBV2	TRBJ2-1	.	TRBD1	CASKDGTGINEQFF	TGTGCCAGCAAAGATGGGACAGGGATAAATGAGCAGTTCTTC
TRBV5-6	TRBJ1-5	.	.	CASSLVQGQPQHF	TGTGCCAGCAGCTTGGTCCAGGGTCAGCCCCAGCATTTT
TRBV7-6	TRBJ2-2	once	.	CASSLVYYRQQNTGELFF	TGTGCCAGCAGCTTAGTTTACTACCGACAGCAGAACACCGGGGAGCTGTTTTTT
TRBV7-8	TRBJ2-4	.	TRBD1	CASSLSGQGNIQYF	TGTGCCAGCAGCTTATCTGGACAGGGGAACATTCAGTACTTC
TRBV9	TRBJ2-1	.	TRBD2	CASSVAHTSGGGQFF	TGTGCCAGCAGCGTAGCTCATACTAGCGGGGGGGGGCAGTTCTTC
TRBV4-1	TRBJ2-7	.	TRBD1	CASSQGTEIYEQYF	TGCGCCAGCAGCCAGGGGACAGAAATCTACGAGCAGTACTTC
TRBV6-5	TRBJ2-7	.	.	CASSNPGNPPSEQYF	TGTGCCAGCAGTAACCCGGGAAATCCTCCGTCCGAGCAGTACTTC
TRBV6-6	TRBJ1-4	.	.	CASSYSGGATNEKLFF	TGTGCCAGCAGTTACTCGGGGGGGGCAACTAATGAAAAACTGTTTTTT
TRBV28	TRBJ2-7	.	TRBD2	CASSPGLGLAGSYEQYF	TGTGCCAGCAGCCCTGGCCTAGGACTAGCGGGATCCTACGAGCAGTACTTC
TRBV6-5	TRBJ1-3	.	.	CASRSLAGVGNTIYF	TGTGCCAGCAGATCACTTGCAGGGGTAGGAAACACCATATATTTT
TRBV29-1	TRBJ1-1	.	.	CSVVGGASTEAFF	TGCAGCGTTGTGGGGGGAGCGAGCACTGAAGCTTTCTTT
TRBV18	TRBJ1-1	.	TRBD1	CASSRTGASTEAFF	TGTGCCAGCTCAAGAACAGGGGCTTCCACTGAAGCTTTCTTT
TRBV6-5	TRBJ2-7	once	TRBD1	CASSLGQEVYEQYF	TGTGCCAGCAGTCTGGGACAGGAGGTCTACGAGCAGTACTTC
TRBV5-1	TRBJ2-3	.	TRBD2	CASSLGLAGASGTDTQYF	TGCGCCAGCAGCCTCGGACTAGCGGGAGCTTCGGGCACAGATACGCAGTATTTT
TRBV28	TRBJ2-7	.	.	CASSLEYVAGDEQYF	TGTGCCAGCAGTTTGGAGTACGTGGCAGGGGACGAGCAGTACTTC
TRBV30	TRBJ2-1	once	TRBD2	CAWSGLASSYNEQFF	TGTGCCTGGAGTGGACTAGCGAGCTCCTACAATGAGCAGTTCTTC
TRBV6-6	TRBJ1-1	.	.	CASSYQDTEAFF	TGTGCCAGCAGTTACCAGGACACTGAAGCTTTCTTT
TRBV19	TRBJ2-3	.	TRBD2	CASSSLTSGKTDTQYF	TGTGCCAGTAGTTCTCTGACTAGCGGGAAGACAGATACGCAGTATTTT
TRBV7-9	TRBJ1-2	.	.	CASSQRTVSYGYTF	TGTGCCAGCAGCCAAAGGACAGTGAGCTATGGCTACACCTTC
TRBV7-9	TRBJ2-7	.	.	CASGQNYEQYF	TGTGCCAGCGGCCAAAACTACGAGCAGTACTTC
TRBV18	TRBJ2-5	once	.	CASTQTAQETQYF	TGTGCCAGCACCCAGACAGCCCAAGAGACCCAGTACTTC
TRBV10-2	TRBJ2-7	.	.	CASSEIDWSYEQYF	TGCGCCAGCAGTGAGATCGACTGGTCTTACGAGCAGTACTTC
TRBV10-2	TRBJ2-5	.	.	CATFGGLETQYF	TGCGCCACCTTCGGAGGTTTAGAGACCCAGTACTTC
TRBV9	TRBJ2-1	.	.	CASSADNEQFF	TGTGCCAGCAGCGCTGACAATGAGCAGTTCTTC
TRBV11-2	TRBJ1-5	.	TRBD1	CASSLGQGSNQPQHF	TGTGCCAGCAGCCTCGGACAGGGAAGCAATCAGCCCCAGCATTTT
TRBV2	TRBJ2-1	.	TRBD2	CASRTSEGTRNEQFF	TGTGCCAGCAGGACGTCGGAAGGGACTAGGAATGAGCAGTTCTTC
TRBV7-9	TRBJ2-3	.	.	CASSLPHLRDGTDTQYF	TGTGCCAGCAGCTTACCGCATTTGCGGGACGGCACAGATACGCAGTATTTT
TRBV2	TRBJ1-1	once	TRBD1	CASSGQGARTEAFF	TGTGCCAGCAGTGGGCAGGGGGCGCGTACTGAAGCTTTCTTT
TRBV4-1	TRBJ2-3	.	.	CASSHVGQHHTQYF	TGCGCCAGCAGCCACGTGGGGCAACACCATACGCAGTATTTT
TRBV28	TRBJ1-1	.	.	CASWGLDTEAFF	TGTGCCAGCTGGGGCCTGGACACTGAAGCTTTCTTT
TRBV14	TRBJ1-1	.	TRBD1	CASSQLDREVETEAFF	TGTGCCAGCAGCCAACTGGACAGGGAAGTGGAAACTGAAGCTTTCTTT